This entry lists 15 T cell receptor beta chains sequenced from one sample in a study of TIL therapy for anti-PD-1-resistant metastatic lung cancer. The libraries were made with immunoSEQ v3. Only in-frame clones appear in the TCRdb table, and some are missing; sequencing was by immunoSEQ multiplex PCR. The sample contains about 50,000 clones, around 80% of which appear only once. Time point here: pre-treatment sample, taken before nivolumab and TIL therapy. Sequences were derived from blood, sampled at baseline. The receptors shown here come from a woman aged 30-79 years with non-small cell lung cancer.

The CDR3: CASSYLDRGPSGELFF. In DNA form, the CDR3 reads TGTGCCAGCAGTTACCTCGACAGGGGACCGTCAGGGGAGCTGTTTTTT. The chain is built from TRBV6-5 and TRBJ2-2, with 8 bases that match TRBD1. J was trimmed by 8 bases and V by 2 bases; bases with no gene match: 10. Germline V CDR1 and CDR2: MNHEY, SVGAGI. CDR3 length: 16 residues.

The rearrangement uses TRBV5-1 and TRBJ2-7; no clear D gene. This CDR3 spans 12 amino acids. V gave up 0 bases and J gave up 6 bases, with 7 bases separating them. Germline V gene lookup returns CDR1 SGHRS and CDR2 YFSETQ. Here the CDR3 reads CASSLEGSEQYF. CDR3 in DNA: TGCGCCAGCAGCTTGGAGGGTAGCGAGCAGTACTTC.

The chain employs TRBV6-5 and TRBJ1-6; D ambiguous. Trimming pared 2 bases from V and 15 bases from J, leaving 14 bases between. Germline V gene data show CDR1 as MNHEY and CDR2 as SVGAGI. This CDR3 is 13 amino acids long. The CDR3 coding sequence is TGTGCCAGCAGTTACAGGGAAATAAATCGCCTCCACTTT. It translates to CASSYREINRLHF.

V usage is TRBV11-2 and J usage is TRBJ2-1; tentative D call: TRBD2 (6 bases). V lost 5 bases and J lost 7, with 15 bases in between. There are 14 residues in the CDR3. CDR1 is SGHAT and CDR2 is FQNNGV in the germline V gene. CDR3 in DNA: TGTGCCAGCAGCGCCGTCCGGGGGAGAAATGAGCAGTTCTTC. Translating gives CASSAVRGRNEQFF.

This chain connects TRBV5-4 to TRBJ2-7; 10 bases map to TRBD2. This CDR3 contains 16 residues. Germline V gene lookup returns CDR1 SGHNT and CDR2 YYREEE (reference sequence). Unmatched junction bases numbered 8, after V lost 1 base and J lost 4 bases. CDR3 region: CASSLYRLAGEYEQYF. The CDR3 DNA reads as TGTGCCAGCAGCTTGTATAGGCTAGCGGGAGAGTACGAGCAGTACTTC. Variable domain in full (rest from reference TRBV5-4 and TRBJ2-7): ETGVTQSPTHLIKTRGQQVTLRCSSQSGHNTVSWYQQALGQGPQFIFQYYREEENGRGNFPPRFSGLQFPNYSSELNVNALELDDSALYLCASSLYRLAGEYEQYFGPGTRLTVT.

This chain links TRBV6-4 with TRBJ2-7, with D tentatively TRBD1 (6 bases). CDR1 and CDR2 from the germline V gene are MRHNA and SNTAGT. The CDR3 consists of 15 residues. V was cut by 8 bases and J by 1 base, with 18 bases left in between. CDR3 loop: CASVISDSVSYEQYF. The DNA of the CDR3 is TGTGCCAGCGTCATTTCGGACAGTGTATCCTACGAGCAGTACTTC.

This chain links TRBV9 with TRBJ2-3; 15 bases are a match to TRBD2. The CDR3 runs to 20 residues. J lost 4 bases, V lost 0 bases, and 12 bases had no gene match. Germline CDR1 is SGDLS and CDR2 is YYNGEE. The CDR3 region has the DNA TGTGCCAGCAGCGTAGAGGATCCCGGGACTAGCGGGGGGTGGCCAGATACGCAGTATTTT. Its translation: CASSVEDPGTSGGWPDTQYF.

The chain couples TRBV4-3 to TRBJ2-7; 9 positions match TRBD2. The CDR3 spans 17 residues. Germline lookup yields CDR1 LGHNA and CDR2 YSLEER. Germline trimming cut 4 bases from V and 2 bases from J; bases unmatched to any gene: 12. Written as DNA, the CDR3 is TGCGCCAGCAGCCCCTCGCTGAGCGGGGGGCCCCCCTACGAGCAGTACTTC. The encoded protein is CASSPSLSGGPPYEQYF.

V usage is TRBV7-2 and J usage is TRBJ2-5; TRBD2 agrees at 7 bases. The CDR3 is 14 amino acids. V dropped 8 bases and J dropped 2; count of bases not matched to a gene: 8. Per the germline V gene, CDR1 is SGHTA and CDR2 is FQGNSA. Here the CDR3 reads CASVKGGPQETQYF. For the CDR3, the DNA is TGTGCCAGCGTCAAGGGAGGGCCACAAGAGACCCAGTACTTC.

The chain is built from TRBV4-2 and TRBJ1-2, with D hard to call. The CDR3 consists of 14 residues. Germline V gene data show CDR1 as LGHNA and CDR2 as YNFKEQ. Trimming shortened V by 0 bases and J by 7 bases, and 12 bases separated the two germline ends. The CDR3 region is CASSQEAQGFGYTF. The CDR3 DNA follows: TGTGCCAGCAGCCAAGAGGCACAAGGATTTGGCTACACCTTC.

The V call is TRBV2, the J call TRBJ2-7, with 13 bases aligning to TRBD2. Per the germline V gene, CDR1 is SNHLY and CDR2 is FYNNEI. The CDR3 covers 14 residues. V was clipped by 11 bases and J by 2 bases; unmatched bases: 6. The CDR3 DNA follows: TGTGCCTCCAAACTAGCGGGAGGGCCCTACGAGCAGTACTTC. The encoded protein is CASKLAGGPYEQYF.

V and J are TRBV13 and TRBJ1-2, with a possible D match to TRBD1 (6 bases). V was shortened by 4 bases and J by 7 bases, with 19 bases between the two germline ends. The length of the CDR3 is 15 residues. Germline V CDR1 and CDR2: PRHDT, FYEKMQ (reference sequence). The chain's CDR3 is CASSSRDRNTLGYTF. The CDR3 DNA is TGTGCCAGCAGCTCCCGAGACAGGAATACCCTTGGCTACACCTTC.

The CDR3 region is CASSGGLAETQYF. The CDR3, as DNA: TGTGCCAGCAGCGGAGGACTAGCAGAGACCCAGTACTTC. V gene TRBV5-4 combines with J gene TRBJ2-5, with TRBD2 identical over 8 bases. CDR3 length: 13 residues. Germline assignment: CDR1 SGHNT and CDR2 YYREEE (reference sequence). J lost 4 bases, V lost 4 bases, and 3 bases had no gene match. The whole variable domain, remainder taken from reference TRBV5-4 and TRBJ2-5, is ETGVTQSPTHLIKTRGQQVTLRCSSQSGHNTVSWYQQALGQGPQFIFQYYREEENGRGNFPPRFSGLQFPNYSSELNVNALELDDSALYLCASSGGLAETQYFGPGTRLLVL.

The gene calls are TRBV5-6 and TRBJ2-2; D gene unclear. V lost 0 bases to trimming and J lost 2 bases, with 5 bases between them. The CDR3 length is 14 residues. The germline CDR1 and CDR2 sequences are SGHDT and YYEEEE. The CDR3 DNA reads TGTGCCAGCAGCTTGGGGCAAAACACCGGGGAGCTGTTTTTT. Translation gives CASSLGQNTGELFF. Filled out from reference TRBV5-6 and TRBJ2-2, the complete variable domain reads DAGVTQSPTHLIKTRGQQVTLRCSPKSGHDTVSWYQQALGQGPQFIFQYYEEEERQRGNFPDRFSGHQFPNYSSELNVNALLLGDSALYLCASSLGQNTGELFFGEGSRLTVL.

This chain connects TRBV25-1 to TRBJ2-7; 9 bases match TRBD1. CDR3 length: 13 residues. Germline lookup yields CDR1 MGHDK and CDR2 SYGVNS. Trimming cost V 3 bases and J 12 bases; bases outside gene matches: 9. CDR3 residues: CASSDPGTGFLYF. CDR3 bases: TGTGCCAGCAGTGACCCCGGGACAGGGTTTTTGTACTTC.